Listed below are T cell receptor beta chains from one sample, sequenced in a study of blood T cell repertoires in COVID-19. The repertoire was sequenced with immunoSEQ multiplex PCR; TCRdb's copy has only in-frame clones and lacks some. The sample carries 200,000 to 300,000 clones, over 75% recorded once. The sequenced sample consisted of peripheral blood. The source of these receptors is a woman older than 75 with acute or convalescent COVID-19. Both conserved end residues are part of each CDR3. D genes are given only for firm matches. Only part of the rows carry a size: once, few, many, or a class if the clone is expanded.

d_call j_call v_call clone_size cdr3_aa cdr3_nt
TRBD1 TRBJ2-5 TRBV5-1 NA CASSIQTGGAGETQYF TGCGCCAGCAGCATCCAAACAGGGGGCGCGGGTGAGACCCAGTACTTC
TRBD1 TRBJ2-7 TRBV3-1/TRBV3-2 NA CASSQRGQGKFQQYF TGTGCCAGCAGCCAAAGGGGACAGGGGAAGTTTCAGCAGTACTTC
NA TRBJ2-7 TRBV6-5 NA CASSYSDTSYEQYF TGTGCCAGCAGTTACTCGGACACCTCCTACGAGCAGTACTTC
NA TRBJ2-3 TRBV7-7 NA CATSKGSGADTQYF TGTGCCACCTCCAAAGGTTCAGGGGCAGATACGCAGTATTTT
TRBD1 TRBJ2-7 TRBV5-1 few CASTRTPGTESYEQYF TGCGCCAGCACCAGAACGCCCGGGACAGAGTCCTACGAGCAGTACTTC
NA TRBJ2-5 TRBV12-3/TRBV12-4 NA CASLNGETQYF TGTGCCAGCCTTAACGGAGAGACCCAGTACTTC
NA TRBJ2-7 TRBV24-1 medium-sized CATKGYPYEQYF TGTGCCACCAAGGGGTACCCCTACGAGCAGTACTTC
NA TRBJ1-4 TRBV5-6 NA CASSSIQGSNEKLFF TGTGCCAGCAGCTCAATACAGGGCTCTAATGAAAAACTGTTTTTT
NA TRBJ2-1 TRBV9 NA CASSARTGLVSYNEQFF TGTGCCAGCAGCGCTCGGACCGGACTGGTCTCCTACAATGAGCAGTTCTTC
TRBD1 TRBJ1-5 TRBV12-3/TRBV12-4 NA CASRPQGNQPQHF TGTGCCAGCAGGCCACAGGGGAATCAGCCCCAGCATTTT
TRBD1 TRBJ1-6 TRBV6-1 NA CASSEQRQGGSPLHF TGTGCCAGCAGTGAACAGAGACAGGGAGGATCACCCCTCCACTTT
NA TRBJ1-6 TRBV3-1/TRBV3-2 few CASSQSPTVYNSPLHF TGTGCCAGCAGCCAAAGCCCGACAGTATATAATTCACCCCTCCACTTT
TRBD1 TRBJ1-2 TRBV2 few CASSEMGQGARGYTF TGTGCCAGCAGTGAAATGGGGCAGGGGGCGAGGGGCTACACCTTC
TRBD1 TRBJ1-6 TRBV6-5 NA CASRDRKNYNSPLHF TGTGCCAGCAGGGACAGGAAGAATTATAATTCACCCCTCCACTTT
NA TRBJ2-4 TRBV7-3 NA CASSLSGVAKNIQYF TGTGCCAGCAGCTTATCGGGAGTGGCCAAAAACATTCAGTACTTC
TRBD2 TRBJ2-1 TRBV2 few CASRGLAGSGGEQFF TGTGCCAGCAGGGGCCTAGCGGGTTCTGGGGGGGAGCAGTTCTTC
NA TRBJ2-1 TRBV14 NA CASSLRRGYNEQFF TGTGCCAGCAGCCTTCGCCGGGGCTACAATGAGCAGTTCTTC
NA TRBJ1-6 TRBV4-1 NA CASSQARGGAGNSPLHF TGCGCCAGCAGCCAAGCGAGAGGAGGGGCTGGTAATTCACCCCTCCACTTT
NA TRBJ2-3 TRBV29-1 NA CSVEKGGDTQYF TGCAGCGTTGAAAAGGGGGGGGATACGCAGTATTTT
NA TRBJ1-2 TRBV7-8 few CASSPSANYGYTF TGTGCCAGCAGCCCTTCCGCTAACTATGGCTACACCTTC
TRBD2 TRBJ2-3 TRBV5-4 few CASSPRTSGATDTQYF TGTGCCAGCAGCCCTCGGACTAGCGGGGCCACAGATACGCAGTATTTT
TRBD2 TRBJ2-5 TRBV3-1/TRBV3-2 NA CASSQAPQRGNRQYF TGTGCCAGCAGCCAAGCCCCCCAGCGGGGCAACCGCCAGTACTTC
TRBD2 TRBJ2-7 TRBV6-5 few CASTSTGTSGVKQYF TGTGCCAGCACCAGCACCGGGACTAGCGGTGTCAAGCAGTACTTC
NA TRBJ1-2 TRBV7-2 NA CASSLDSNYGYTF TGTGCCAGCAGCTTAGACAGTAACTATGGCTACACCTTC
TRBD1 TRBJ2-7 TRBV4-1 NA CASSQQQGSYEQYF TGCGCCAGCAGCCAACAACAGGGGAGCTACGAGCAGTACTTC
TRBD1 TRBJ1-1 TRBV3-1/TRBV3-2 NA CASSPGTATEAFF TGTGCCAGCAGCCCGGGGACAGCCACTGAAGCTTTCTTT
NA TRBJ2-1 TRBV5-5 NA CASSLLSGAYNEQFF TGTGCCAGCAGCTTGTTATCAGGGGCCTACAATGAGCAGTTCTTC
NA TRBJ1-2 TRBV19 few CASTPSSGQFYGYTF TGTGCCAGTACCCCATCGTCTGGACAGTTCTATGGCTACACCTTC
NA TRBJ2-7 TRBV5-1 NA CASASQGGTFLYEQYF TGCGCCAGCGCTTCCCAAGGCGGGACCTTTCTCTACGAGCAGTACTTC
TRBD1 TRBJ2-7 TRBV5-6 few CASSLRTGGKYF TGTGCCAGCAGCTTGAGGACAGGGGGGAAGTACTTC
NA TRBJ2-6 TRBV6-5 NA CASSYHPPGANVLTF TGTGCCAGCAGTTACCATCCCCCTGGGGCCAACGTCCTGACTTTC
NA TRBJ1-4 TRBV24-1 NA CATSGGHGEKLFF TGTGCCACCTCGGGGGGACACGGTGAAAAACTGTTTTTT
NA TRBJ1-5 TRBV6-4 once CASSDPGQGRIRPKGNQPQHF TGTGCCAGCAGTGACCCCGGGCAGGGGCGAATTCGGCCAAAGGGCAATCAGCCCCAGCATTTT
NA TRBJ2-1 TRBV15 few CATIGGYSYNEQFF TGTGCCACCATAGGGGGATACTCCTACAATGAGCAGTTCTTC
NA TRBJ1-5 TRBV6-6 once CASSSAAVSNQPQHF TGTGCCAGCAGTTCGGCGGCAGTGTCCAATCAGCCCCAGCATTTT
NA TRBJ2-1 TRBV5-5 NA CASSPRPEGPASYNEQFF TGTGCCAGCAGCCCTCGCCCGGAGGGCCCAGCTTCCTACAATGAGCAGTTCTTC
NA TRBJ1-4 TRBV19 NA CASSIREKLFF TGTGCCAGTAGTATCCGGGAAAAACTGTTTTTT
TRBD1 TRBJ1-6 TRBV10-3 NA CAISGTGDSPLHF TGTGCCATCAGTGGGACAGGGGATTCACCCCTCCACTTT
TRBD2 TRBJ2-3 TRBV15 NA CATSSRLAGTDTQYF TGTGCCACCAGCAGTAGACTAGCGGGCACAGATACGCAGTATTTT
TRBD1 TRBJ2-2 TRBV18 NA CASSPSVQGTGGELFF TGTGCCAGCTCCCCCTCCGTCCAGGGGACAGGCGGGGAGCTGTTTTTT
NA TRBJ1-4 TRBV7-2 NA CASSAGTPLNEKLFF TGTGCCAGCAGCGCAGGGACACCCCTTAATGAAAAACTGTTTTTT
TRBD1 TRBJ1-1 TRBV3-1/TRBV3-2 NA CASSQPGTGGEAFF TGTGCCAGCAGCCAACCTGGGACAGGGGGTGAAGCTTTCTTT
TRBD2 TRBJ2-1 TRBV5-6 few CASSLTSGRAGEQFF TGTGCCAGCAGCTTGACCAGCGGGAGGGCGGGTGAGCAGTTCTTC
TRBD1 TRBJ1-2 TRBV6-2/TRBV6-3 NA CASSWGAGGPYGYTF TGTGCCAGCAGTTGGGGGGCAGGGGGACCCTATGGCTACACCTTC
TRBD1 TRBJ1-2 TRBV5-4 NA CASSSGGAGTEGGYTF TGTGCCAGCAGCTCGGGGGGGGCAGGGACAGAGGGTGGCTACACCTTC
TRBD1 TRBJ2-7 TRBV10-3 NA CAISDRTGQDEQYF TGTGCCATCAGCGACCGGACAGGTCAGGACGAGCAGTACTTC